This T cell receptor (beta chain) was identified during a study of cytomegalovirus exposure and HLA in healthy donors. This clone showed up just a few times. 60 Vbeta and 13 Jbeta primers were used in PCR. Assay used: immunoSEQ multiplex PCR; TCRdb lists only in-frame clones, some missing. Of 110,000 to 150,000 clones detected, approximately 80% appear once; the ten largest clones hold around 2.9%. Germline lookup yields CDR1 SEHNR and CDR2 FQNEAQ (reference sequence). The CDR3 spans 16 residues. V lost 5 bases, J lost 8 bases, and 13 bases stayed unmatched. Sequencing was done on a sample of PBMCs. The receptor comes from a female donor in good health and CMV-seronegative. This chain uses TRBV7-9 with TRBJ2-4, with TRBD2 matching over 9 bases. CDR3: CASSPQREDRGDIQYF. The CDR3 DNA is TGTGCCAGCAGCCCCCAGCGGGAGGATCGGGGTGACATTCAGTACTTC. Complete variable domain (other parts from reference TRBV7-9 and TRBJ2-4): DTGVSQNPRHKITKRGQNVTFRCDPISEHNRLYWYRQTLGQGPEFLTYFQNEAQLEKSRLLSDRFSAERPKGSFSTLEIQRTEQGDSAMYLCASSPQREDRGDIQYFGAGTRLSVL.